Listed here are 20 T cell receptor beta chains from one sample, sequenced in a study of naive and memory T cell subsets. The beta constant-region primer was an equimolar mix of two oligonucleotides covering TRBC1 and TRBC2. TCRdb re-called the UMI-ligation and nested PCR reads with MiXCR, one entry per CDR3 protein. The sample shows 120,000 to 150,000 distinct CDR3 sequences, approximately 15% of them seen only once. Sequenced sample: naive CD4+ T cells from blood. Every receptor here comes from a human donor in good health.

This clonotype was counted a few times. The chain is built from TRBV11-2 and TRBJ2-2; no clear D. The germline V and J ends were trimmed by 6 bases and 0 bases, with 14 bases remaining between them. Germline CDR1 reads SGHAT; CDR2 reads FQNNGV. CDR3 length: 16 residues. The CDR3 region has the DNA TGTGCCAGCAGGGGTAGATGGGCGGCGAACACCGGGGAGCTGTTTTTT. The encoded protein is CASRGRWAANTGELFF.

This clonotype was observed a handful of times. The V and J genes are TRBV15 and TRBJ2-5, with TRBD2 as a possible D gene (5 bases). CDR1 and CDR2 from the germline V gene are LNHNV and YYDKDF (reference sequence). CDR3 length equals 15 residues. The V gene lost 0 bases and the J gene lost 4 bases, with 12 bases spanning the gap. CDR3 bases: TGTGCCACCAGCAGAGATCGGGGTTCGGGAGAGACCCAGTACTTC. Its protein product is CATSRDRGSGETQYF.

This clonotype was detected only a few times. The V call is TRBV6-6, the J call TRBJ2-7; perhaps TRBD1 as D (5 bases). Germline CDR1 and CDR2: MNHNY and SVGAGI (reference sequence). The CDR3 totals 15 residues. Trimming took 0 bases from V and 6 from J, leaving 15 bases between them. CDR3 bases: TGTGCCAGCAGTTACTCCGCAGGGATCGTCTCCGAGCAGTACTTC. Translation gives CASSYSAGIVSEQYF.

This clonotype was found a few times. The chain combines TRBV18 with TRBJ2-5, with D uncertain. With 3 bases removed from V and 4 bases from J, the gap between germline ends came to 12 bases. There are 14 residues in the CDR3. Germline loops: CDR1 KGHSH, CDR2 LQKENI. CDR3 sequence: CASSPGKGPETQYF. In nucleotides, the CDR3 is TGTGCCAGCTCACCGGGAAAAGGTCCAGAGACCCAGTACTTC.

Remarks on this clonotype: Compared with germline, one end of the junction differs, possibly owing to a read error. The rearrangement links TRBV7-3 to TRBJ2-2, with D perhaps TRBD1 (6 bases). Germline V gene lookup returns CDR1 SGHTA and CDR2 FQGTGA. This CDR3 is built from 15 residues. The CDR3 bases are TGTGCCAGCAGTTTAATGGGACAGAACACCGGGGAGCTGTTTTTT. It specifies CASSLMGQNTGELFF.

This chain uses TRBV29-1 with TRBJ2-1, with 9 bases fitting TRBD2. The germline V gene encodes CDR1 SQVTM and CDR2 ANQGSEA. The CDR3 runs to 16 residues. J lost 9 bases, V lost 2 bases, and 14 bases had no gene match. Written as DNA, the CDR3 is TGCAGCGTTGAATTATTAGCGGGAGTAAATCCTACTGAGCAGTTCTTC. Residues: CSVELLAGVNPTEQFF.

This clonotype showed up just once. V gene TRBV28 combines with J gene TRBJ2-1; no definite D call. The CDR3 is made up of 14 amino acids. Per the germline V gene, CDR1 is MDHEN and CDR2 is SYDVKM. Trimming took off 6 bases at V and 1 base at J, with 10 bases between the two ends. In nucleotides, the CDR3 is TGTGCCAGCAGCCAAGGGCAATCCTACAATGAGCAGTTCTTC. It specifies CASSQGQSYNEQFF. The whole variable domain, filled in from reference TRBV28 and TRBJ2-1, reads DVKVTQSSRYLVKRTGEKVFLECVQDMDHENMFWYRQDPGLGLRLIYFSYDVKMKEKGDIPEGYSVSREKKERFSLILESASTNQTSMYLCASSQGQSYNEQFFGPGTRLTVL.

The V and J genes are TRBV7-3 and TRBJ2-3; 9 nucleotides line up with TRBD2. V was clipped by 0 bases and J by 1 base; unmatched bases: 5. Germline CDR1 SGHTA, CDR2 FQGTGA. The CDR3 runs to 17 residues. The chain's CDR3 is CASSLTGIAGGTDTQYF. CDR3 nucleotide sequence: TGTGCCAGCAGCTTAACGGGGATAGCGGGAGGCACAGATACGCAGTATTTT.

This clonotype came up a few times. The CDR3 region is CASSSPDRTYEQYF. For the CDR3, the DNA is TGTGCCAGCAGTTCCCCGGACCGTACCTACGAGCAGTACTTC. The J gene is TRBJ2-7, the V gene TRBV6-5; D is uncertain. The germline V gene encodes CDR1 MNHEY and CDR2 SVGAGI. The CDR3 is 14 residues long. V was shortened by 4 bases and J by 2 bases, with 12 bases between the two germline ends.

This clonotype was detected only a few times. The chain carries TRBV29-1 and TRBJ2-3, with no clear D. Germline CDR1 and CDR2: SQVTM and ANQGSEA. Deletions cut 4 bases from V and 3 bases from J, with 5 bases between. This CDR3 is built from 11 residues. The DNA of the CDR3 is TGCAGCGTTGGAAAGACAGATACGCAGTATTTT. Translated, it gives CSVGKTDTQYF.

The sample holds many counts of this clonotype. The V and J genes are TRBV7-8 and TRBJ2-5, with a possible D match to TRBD1 (5 bases). V was shortened by 6 bases and J by 7 bases, with 9 bases between the two germline ends. The V gene's germline CDR1 is SGHVS and CDR2 FQNEAQ. This CDR3 has 11 amino acids. In DNA form, the CDR3 reads TGTGCCAGCAGTACTCAGGGGACCCAGTACTTC. This sequence encodes CASSTQGTQYF.

This clonotype was counted ten times or more. The chain has TRBV6-2 or TRBV6-3 and TRBJ2-1; 8 nucleotides match TRBD2. CDR3 length equals 15 residues. Germline V CDR1 and CDR2: MNHEY, SVGEGT. Trimming removed 6 bases from V and 5 bases from J; junction bases left unmatched: 9. CDR3: CASRPTSGRNNEQFF. As DNA, the CDR3 is TGTGCCAGCAGACCTACTAGCGGCAGAAACAATGAGCAGTTCTTC.

Only a few counts were recorded for this clonotype. The genes are TRBV29-1 and TRBJ1-1; 8 bases are shared with TRBD1. The V and J ends lost 4 bases and 5 bases, in that order; junction bases with no gene match: 6. The germline V gene has CDR1 SQVTM and CDR2 ANQGSEA. The CDR3 consists of 13 residues. The CDR3 protein is CSVGQGTATEAFF. CDR3 coding DNA: TGCAGCGTTGGACAGGGGACTGCGACTGAAGCTTTCTTT.

V gene TRBV2 combines with J gene TRBJ2-5; no reliable D call. The germline V gene encodes CDR1 SNHLY and CDR2 FYNNEI. Trimming left V 3 bases short and J 2 bases short, with 13 bases between. The CDR3 runs 15 residues. The CDR3 sequence is CASSDPAAAQETQYF. Here the CDR3 DNA reads TGTGCCAGCAGTGACCCCGCGGCAGCTCAAGAGACCCAGTACTTC.

V gene TRBV7-2 combines with J gene TRBJ1-1; D unresolved. The V and J ends lost 2 bases and 5 bases respectively, with 6 bases between them. Germline CDR1 SGHTA, CDR2 FQGNSA. The CDR3 totals 12 residues. The DNA of the CDR3 is TGTGCCAGCAGCTTATCGGTAACTGAAGCTTTCTTT. It translates to CASSLSVTEAFF.

The chain employs TRBV18 and TRBJ2-1; 7 bases are shared with TRBD1. Germline assignment: CDR1 KGHSH and CDR2 LQKENI. The CDR3 runs 15 residues. J was trimmed by 3 bases and V by 1 base; bases with no gene match: 3. CDR3 nucleotide sequence: TGTGCCAGCTCACCACGGGACAGCCTCTACAATGAGCAGTTCTTC. Translating it yields CASSPRDSLYNEQFF.

The rearrangement joins TRBV5-4 to TRBJ2-7; 7 bases map to TRBD2. The CDR3 is 15 residues long. Germline V gene sequence: CDR1 SGHNT, CDR2 YYREEE (reference sequence). The V segment lost 5 bases and the J segment 7 bases; nucleotides outside the gene matches: 15. The CDR3 protein is CASSPASGARGEQYF. The CDR3 bases are TGTGCCAGCAGTCCGGCCAGCGGGGCCCGGGGGGAGCAGTACTTC.

This clonotype was detected a few times. The gene calls are TRBV10-1 and TRBJ2-1; 10 bases are shared with TRBD2. Germline values: CDR1 WNHNN, CDR2 SYGVQD (reference sequence). With 6 bases clipped from V and 6 bases from J, the junction kept 14 bases outside the gene matches. The CDR3 is made up of 17 amino acids. The CDR3 protein is CASRARTGLADSNEQFF. CDR3 sequence (DNA): TGCGCCAGCAGGGCAAGAACTGGACTAGCGGACTCCAATGAGCAGTTCTTC.

This chain uses TRBV2 with TRBJ2-6; possible D gene TRBD1, 5 bases. This CDR3 region has 14 residues. Per germline, CDR1 SNHLY and CDR2 FYNNEI. Trimming left V 5 bases short and J 2 bases short, with 7 bases between. The CDR3 loop is CASSQGAGANVLTF. The CDR3 DNA reads as TGTGCCAGCAGTCAGGGTGCTGGGGCCAACGTCCTGACTTTC.

This clonotype has a handful of counts. V gene TRBV29-1 combines with J gene TRBJ2-5; TRBD1 might be the D (5 bases). Trimming left V 2 bases short and J 5 bases short, with 9 bases between. This CDR3 has 12 amino acids. The germline gives CDR1 SQVTM, CDR2 ANQGSEA. CDR3 in amino acids: CSVEQGPETQYF. The CDR3 DNA sequence: TGCAGCGTTGAACAGGGTCCGGAGACCCAGTACTTC.